Shown below are 5 T cell receptor beta chains from a single sample sequenced in a study of blood T cell repertoires in COVID-19. Sequencing was performed with immunoSEQ multiplex PCR; in TCRdb, only in-frame clones are kept and a portion is missing. The table has 200,000 to 250,000 clones, 88% seen once. The sample consisted of PBMCs or T cells enriched from blood (not recorded which). The receptors were sampled from a woman younger than 45 who had recovered from COVID-19.

The V gene is TRBV5-1, the J gene TRBJ1-4, with TRBD1 matching 9 bases. The germline V gene encodes CDR1 SGHRS and CDR2 YFSETQ. The CDR3 runs to 14 residues. V dropped 0 bases and J dropped 8; count of bases not matched to a gene: 2. CDR3 sequence: CASSLVTGGEKLFF. The CDR3 DNA follows: TGCGCCAGCAGCTTGGTGACAGGGGGGGAAAAACTGTTTTTT.

This clone turned up a few times. This rearrangement joins TRBV5-1 to TRBJ2-7; 12 bases line up with TRBD2. CDR3 size: 14 residues. CDR1 SGHRS and CDR2 YFSETQ come from the germline V gene. Trimming removed 0 bases from V and 5 bases from J; junction bases left unmatched: 0. The CDR3 sequence is CASSLGLAGDEQYF. The CDR3 DNA reads as TGCGCCAGCAGCTTGGGACTAGCGGGGGACGAGCAGTACTTC.

This chain joins TRBV5-1 and TRBJ2-1, with a tentative D call TRBD1 (6 bases). The CDR3 has 16 amino acids. Per germline, CDR1 SGHRS and CDR2 YFSETQ. Trimming shortened V by 3 bases and J by 0 bases, and 13 bases separated the two germline ends. CDR3 DNA: TGCGCCAGCAGCTGGGGGACACGCAACTCCTACAATGAGCAGTTCTTC. It is translated as CASSWGTRNSYNEQFF. The full variable domain, rest sourced from reference TRBV5-1 and TRBJ2-1, is KAGVTQTPRYLIKTRGQQVTLSCSPISGHRSVSWYQQTPGQGLQFLFEYFSETQRNKGNFPGRFSGRQFSNSRSEMNVSTLELGDSALYLCASSWGTRNSYNEQFFGPGTRLTVL.

V gene TRBV5-5 combines with J gene TRBJ1-2; 12 nucleotides agree with TRBD1. The junction had 4 bases not matched to a gene; V was cut back by 3 bases and J by 4 bases. The CDR3 contains 15 residues. The germline CDR1 and CDR2 sequences are SGHKS and YYEKEE (reference sequence). As DNA, the CDR3 is TGTGCCAGCAGCTGCGGGACAGGGGGCGCCTATGGCTACACCTTC. Its protein is CASSCGTGGAYGYTF.

The chain joins TRBV5-1 to TRBJ2-1; 10 bases map to TRBD2. This CDR3 region has 15 residues. Germline V gene data show CDR1 as SGHRS and CDR2 as YFSETQ. V was pared by 4 bases and J by 5 bases, with 6 bases of the junction left unmatched. The CDR3 DNA reads as TGCGCCAGCAGCCCGCTAGCGGGGGCCGACAATGAGCAGTTCTTC. Protein product: CASSPLAGADNEQFF.